Below are 22 T cell receptor beta chains sequenced from a single sample in a study of blood T cell repertoires in COVID-19. The assay was immunoSEQ multiplex PCR, and TCRdb's table has in-frame clones only and misses some. Of around 81,000 clones listed, about 80% are singletons. The specimen sequenced was peripheral blood. All receptors come from a man at least 80 years old with acute or convalescent COVID-19.

V and J are TRBV11-2 and TRBJ2-1; TRBD2 aligns across 8 bases. Germline V lookup: CDR1 SGHAT, CDR2 FQNNGV. V was pared by 3 bases and J by 6 bases, with 7 bases of the junction left unmatched. The CDR3 is 15 residues long. The CDR3 sequence is CASSFQLAGGNEQFF. CDR3 bases: TGTGCCAGCAGCTTCCAGTTGGCGGGGGGCAATGAGCAGTTCTTC.

V gene TRBV6-5 combines with J gene TRBJ1-5; unclear D gene. Germline-derived CDR1 and CDR2 are MNHEY and SVGAGI. This CDR3 contains 14 residues. V gave up 2 bases and J gave up 1 base, with 6 bases separating them. The CDR3 DNA sequence: TGTGCCAGCAGTTACGGCAGGAGCAATCAGCCCCAGCATTTT. Translated: CASSYGRSNQPQHF.

This chain connects TRBV19 to TRBJ1-4; 7 nucleotides agree with TRBD1. Losses at the gene ends were 7 bases for V and 0 bases for J; bases not matched to a gene: 11. The germline CDR1 and CDR2 sequences are LNHDA and SQIVND (reference sequence). The CDR3 runs to 17 residues. CDR3 region: CASTDRASFTTNEKLFF. CDR3 nucleotide sequence: TGTGCCAGTACCGACAGGGCCTCCTTTACAACTAATGAAAAACTGTTTTTT.

This chain links TRBV27 with TRBJ1-2; 10 bases fit TRBD1. The length of the CDR3 is 17 residues. Germline-derived CDR1 and CDR2 are MNHEY and SMNVEV (reference sequence). The junction had 15 bases not matched to a gene; V was cut back by 5 bases and J by 6 bases. The CDR3 loop reads CASSRGPTWDRGHGYTF. The DNA for the CDR3 is TGTGCCAGCAGTAGGGGGCCGACCTGGGACAGGGGCCATGGCTACACCTTC.

The chain links TRBV6-1 to TRBJ1-5; D is possibly TRBD1 (6 bases). The germline CDR1 and CDR2 sequences are MNHNS and SASEGT. This CDR3 contains 17 residues. V was cut by 4 bases and J by 0 bases, with 16 bases left in between. The CDR3 region is CASSVETGSISNQPQHF. The CDR3 DNA reads TGTGCCAGCAGTGTCGAGACAGGTTCTATTAGCAATCAGCCCCAGCATTTT.

Points on this clone: Different DNA sequences within this sample yield the same CDR3. The rearrangement links TRBV19 to TRBJ2-5; no clear D gene. Germline-derived CDR1 and CDR2 are LNHDA and SQIVND (reference sequence). V dropped 2 bases and J dropped 1 base, with 8 bases sitting between them. The CDR3 extends over 14 amino acids. CDR3 loop: CASSISAVQETQYF. The CDR3, as DNA: TGTGCCAGTAGTATAAGTGCGGTCCAAGAGACCCAGTACTTC.

This clone was seen more than once but under ten times. The chain links TRBV7-9 to TRBJ1-5, with TRBD1 matching 8 bases. Germline values: CDR1 SEHNR, CDR2 FQNEAQ (reference sequence). J gave up 1 base and V 1 base, and 0 bases lay outside the gene matches. This CDR3 has 15 residues. DNA for the CDR3: TGTGCCAGCAGCTTAGGGACAGGGAGCAATCAGCCCCAGCATTTT. Translating gives CASSLGTGSNQPQHF.

This chain joins TRBV4-2 and TRBJ2-6; perhaps TRBD1 as D (5 bases). This CDR3 region has 21 residues. Trimming removed 0 bases from V and 0 bases from J, with 21 bases in between. CDR1 and CDR2 (germline): LGHNA, YNFKEQ. The chain's CDR3 is CASSQEGQGRAVISGANVLTF. CDR3 bases: TGTGCCAGCAGCCAAGAAGGGCAGGGCAGGGCCGTGATCTCTGGGGCCAACGTCCTGACTTTC.

This chain uses TRBV19 with TRBJ2-3; TRBD2 is a possible D gene (6 bases). The CDR3 loop spans 15 amino acids. Trimming removed 3 bases from V and 10 bases from J, with 20 bases in between. CDR1 and CDR2 (germline): LNHDA, SQIVND (reference sequence). CDR3 coding DNA: TGTGCCAGTAGTATCACCCGGGGGTCGGCGGCGGCGCAGTATTTT. Its translation is CASSITRGSAAAQYF.

The rearrangement uses TRBV27 and TRBJ1-2, with 7 bases aligning to TRBD1. V dropped 5 bases and J dropped 3; count of bases not matched to a gene: 12. This CDR3 comprises 16 residues. From germline, CDR1 is MNHEY and CDR2 SMNVEV (reference sequence). The CDR3 loop is CASSGRQGGSYYGYTF. As DNA, the CDR3 is TGTGCCAGCAGTGGGAGACAGGGTGGAAGTTACTATGGCTACACCTTC.

The V gene is TRBV4-3, the J gene TRBJ1-2, with a tentative D call TRBD1 (6 bases). Trimming pared 2 bases from V and 4 bases from J, leaving 17 bases between. Germline V gene sequence: CDR1 LGHNA, CDR2 YSLEER. The CDR3 covers 16 residues. The CDR3 nucleotides read TGCGCCAGCAGCCAACCCCTGGCAGGGGCCGGCTATGGCTACACCTTC. Residues: CASSQPLAGAGYGYTF.

The chain couples TRBV19 to TRBJ2-5, with D possibly TRBD1 on 6 matching bases. CDR1 LNHDA and CDR2 SQIVND come from the germline V gene (reference sequence). The CDR3 has 14 amino acids. Between the trimmed V and J ends, which lost 1 base and 9 bases, there was a span of 15 bases. CDR3 region: CASSIGDRPAAQYF. CDR3 in DNA: TGTGCCAGTAGTATAGGAGACAGGCCGGCGGCCCAGTACTTC.

The chain is built from TRBV28 and TRBJ2-7; no clear D. This CDR3 is built from 14 residues. Germline CDR1 is MDHEN and CDR2 is SYDVKM. The ends were cut back, 1 base at V and 3 bases at J, with 10 bases in the middle. CDR3 coding DNA: TGTGCCAGCAGTTTATCAGCAGGTTTCTACGAGCAGTACTTC. This codes for CASSLSAGFYEQYF.

The chain is built from TRBV19 and TRBJ2-3; TRBD2 matches 10 bases. The V segment lost 5 bases and the J segment 5 bases; nucleotides outside the gene matches: 7. Germline lookup yields CDR1 LNHDA and CDR2 SQIVND (reference sequence). The CDR3 loop spans 15 amino acids. CDR3 bases: TGTGCCAGTAGTCCTAGCGGGAGCGTCGGAGATACGCAGTATTTT. Residues: CASSPSGSVGDTQYF.

This chain uses TRBV12-3 or TRBV12-4 with TRBJ1-4, with D uncertain. Trimming shortened V by 3 bases and J by 4 bases, and 6 bases separated the two germline ends. The CDR3 sequence is 13 residues long. This CDR3 reads CASSFQINEKLFF. The CDR3 DNA reads TGTGCCAGCAGTTTCCAGATTAATGAAAAACTGTTTTTT.

This rearrangement joins TRBV4-3 to TRBJ1-1, with D perhaps TRBD1 (5 bases). The CDR3 has 16 amino acids. Trimming removed 4 bases from V and 1 base from J, with 16 bases in between. In germline, CDR1 is LGHNA, CDR2 YSLEER. CDR3 in amino acids: CASSLLAGGGNTEAFF. The CDR3 nucleotides read TGCGCCAGCAGCCTCCTCGCCGGGGGTGGGAACACTGAAGCTTTCTTT.

This chain joins TRBV3-1 (or the pseudogene TRBV3-2) and TRBJ2-7, with D possibly being TRBD1 (6 bases). CDR1 and CDR2 (germline): LGHDT, YNNKEL (reference sequence). The CDR3 covers 12 residues. Trimming removed 1 base at V and 12 bases at J, with 13 bases between. CDR3 loop: CASSQVFQGPYF. The CDR3 DNA reads TGTGCCAGCAGCCAAGTTTTCCAGGGGCCGTACTTC.

This clone occurred a few times. This sequence joins TRBV5-1 and TRBJ2-7; 8 nucleotides line up with TRBD2. The length of the CDR3 is 17 residues. Trimming removed 0 bases from V and 6 bases from J; junction bases left unmatched: 14. From germline, CDR1 is SGHRS and CDR2 YFSETQ. The DNA of the CDR3 is TGCGCCAGCAGCTTGGAATACAGCGGGGGCGGGCGACGCGAGCAGTACTTC. Its translation: CASSLEYSGGGRREQYF.

This clone was counted only a few times. V gene TRBV5-1 combines with J gene TRBJ1-2, with 9 bases fitting TRBD1. The ends lost 3 bases at V and 5 bases at J; junction bases unmatched: 14. This CDR3 has 17 residues. Germline V gives CDR1 SGHRS, CDR2 YFSETQ. CDR3: CASSSERGQGPNYGYTF. CDR3 coding DNA: TGCGCCAGCAGCTCCGAGAGGGGACAGGGCCCCAATTATGGCTACACCTTC. Full variable domain (rest looked up from reference TRBV5-1 and TRBJ1-2): KAGVTQTPRYLIKTRGQQVTLSCSPISGHRSVSWYQQTPGQGLQFLFEYFSETQRNKGNFPGRFSGRQFSNSRSEMNVSTLELGDSALYLCASSSERGQGPNYGYTFGSGTRLTVV.

V gene TRBV5-1 combines with J gene TRBJ1-1, with D uncertain. V was shortened by 0 bases and J by 1 base, with 4 bases between the two germline ends. This CDR3 is 13 amino acids long. CDR1 and CDR2 (germline): SGHRS, YFSETQ. CDR3 loop: CASSLGKNTEAFF. The DNA for the CDR3 is TGCGCCAGCAGCTTGGGTAAGAACACTGAAGCTTTCTTT.

V usage is TRBV6-5 and J usage is TRBJ1-5; the match to TRBD1 covers 9 bases. Germline V gene lookup returns CDR1 MNHEY and CDR2 SVGAGI. This CDR3 is built from 14 residues. V dropped 5 bases and J dropped 7; count of bases not matched to a gene: 6. In DNA, the CDR3 is TGTGCCAGCAGTCGGACAGGGGCCCACCAGCCCCAGCATTTT. It codes for CASSRTGAHQPQHF.

This chain links TRBV28 with TRBJ2-7; TRBD1 matches 10 bases. With 5 bases clipped from V and 1 base from J, the junction kept 8 bases outside the gene matches. The germline CDR1 and CDR2 sequences are MDHEN and SYDVKM. This CDR3 region has 16 residues. CDR3 DNA sequence: TGTGCCAGCAGTGACCCCAGGGACAGGGGTTCCTACGAGCAGTACTTC. Amino acids: CASSDPRDRGSYEQYF.